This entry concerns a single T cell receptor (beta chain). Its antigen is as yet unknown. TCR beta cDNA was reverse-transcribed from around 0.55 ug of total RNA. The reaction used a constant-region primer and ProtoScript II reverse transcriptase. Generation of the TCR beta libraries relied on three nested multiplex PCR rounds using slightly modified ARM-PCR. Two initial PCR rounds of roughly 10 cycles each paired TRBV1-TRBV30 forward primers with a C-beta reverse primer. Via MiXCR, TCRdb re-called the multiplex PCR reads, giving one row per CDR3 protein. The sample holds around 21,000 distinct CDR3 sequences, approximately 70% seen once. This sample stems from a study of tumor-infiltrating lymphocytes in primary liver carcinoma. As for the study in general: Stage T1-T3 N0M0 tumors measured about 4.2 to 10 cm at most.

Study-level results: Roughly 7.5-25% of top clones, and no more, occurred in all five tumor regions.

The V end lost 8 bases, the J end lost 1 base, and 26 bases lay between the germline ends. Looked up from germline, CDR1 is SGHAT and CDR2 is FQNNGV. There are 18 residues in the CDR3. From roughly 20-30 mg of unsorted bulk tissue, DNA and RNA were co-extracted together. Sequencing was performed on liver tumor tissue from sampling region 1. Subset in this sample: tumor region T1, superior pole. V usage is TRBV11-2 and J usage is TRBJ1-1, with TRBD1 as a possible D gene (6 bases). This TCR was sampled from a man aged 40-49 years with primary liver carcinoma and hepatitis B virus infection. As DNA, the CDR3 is TGTGCCAGCGGTCGAGGGGGTGCAGGTCCTTGGGGGAACACTGAAGCTTTCTTT. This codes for CASGRGGAGPWGNTEAFF.